The sequence of this T cell receptor (beta chain) was determined in a study of shared clonotypes between healthy human individuals. TCRdb's copy holds only in-frame clones and misses some; the assay was immunoSEQ multiplex PCR. Of 2.3 million or so clones listed, just over 90% were seen once; the top ten hold about 0.39%. This clone was picked up one time. The sequencing input was naive CD4+ T cells from PBMCs. Subset given: CD45RA+ positively selected. The source of this sequence is a man between 18 and 35 years old in good health. Some clones in this sample may be carry-over from other donors' samples.

CDR3 nucleotide sequence: TGTGCCAGCAGTTCCGGGACTAGCGGTGAGCAGTTCTTC. Translating it yields CASSSGTSGEQFF. This chain links TRBV7-9 with TRBJ2-1; 11 nucleotides agree with TRBD2. Germline V gives CDR1 SEHNR, CDR2 FQNEAQ (reference sequence). CDR3 length: 13 amino acids. V shed 6 bases and J 9 bases; nucleotides not matched to a gene: 4.